The 8 T cell receptor beta chains reported below all come from one sample, sequenced in a study of beta chain features in type 1 diabetes. General study results and limits: Moderate but significant shortening of TCRB CDR3s was recorded in all four CD4+ subsets from Type 1 diabetes patients.

These TCRs' antigens remain unknown. Expressed TCRB transcripts were sequenced because the entire RNA isolate underwent reverse transcription. Libraries were prepared by immunoSEQ multiplex PCR; TCRdb keeps only in-frame clonotypes and omits some of them. The data hold some 350,000 clones, with over 9% observed a single time. Sequenced sample: central memory CD4+ T cells from blood. The receptors originated from a man aged 25-45 years with type 1 diabetes.

The genes are TRBV28 and TRBJ2-2; 9 nucleotides line up with TRBD1. The germline V gene has CDR1 MDHEN and CDR2 SYDVKM. The CDR3 consists of 16 residues. V gave up 3 bases and J gave up 8 bases; unmatched junction bases: 10. CDR3 region: CASSFPPGTGMGELFF. CDR3 nucleotide sequence: TGTGCCAGCAGTTTCCCCCCTGGGACAGGGATGGGGGAGCTGTTTTTT.

This clone has ten or more counts. The CDR3 region has the DNA TGTGCCAGCAGCTCGACAGGTAACAATGAGCAGTTCTTC. Protein sequence: CASSSTGNNEQFF. The gene calls are TRBV5-8 and TRBJ2-1; TRBD1 is a possible D gene (6 bases). V lost 3 bases, J lost 5 bases, and 9 bases lay in between. CDR1 is SGHTS and CDR2 is YDEGEE in the germline V gene. This CDR3 contains 13 residues. The complete variable domain, with remaining parts taken from reference TRBV5-8 and TRBJ2-1, reads EAGVTQSPTHLIKTRGQQATLRCSPISGHTSVYWYQQALGLGLQFLLWYDEGEERNRGNFPPRFSGRQFPNYSSELNVNALELEDSALYLCASSSTGNNEQFFGPGTRLTVL.

The rearrangement uses TRBV19 and TRBJ2-7; D may be TRBD1 (6 bases). The CDR3 length is 14 residues. The V gene lost 5 bases and the J gene lost 9 bases, with 20 bases spanning the gap. CDR1 and CDR2 (germline): LNHDA, SQIVND (reference sequence). The CDR3 DNA sequence: TGTGCCAGTAGTGCTCCGGGACAAATTTTACGGCAGTACTTC. This sequence encodes CASSAPGQILRQYF.

This clone was detected only a few times. The chain is built from TRBV7-9 and TRBJ2-7, with TRBD2 matching 7 bases. Looked up from germline, CDR1 is SEHNR and CDR2 is FQNEAQ (reference sequence). The CDR3 runs 12 residues. The ends lost 4 bases at V and 3 bases at J; junction bases unmatched: 0. The CDR3 sequence: CASSWTSYEQYF. The CDR3 DNA reads as TGTGCCAGCAGCTGGACTAGCTACGAGCAGTACTTC.

The chain recombines TRBV5-1 with TRBJ1-3, with D uncertain. Germline CDR1 SGHRS, CDR2 YFSETQ. The V end was cut by 0 bases, the J end by 0 bases, with 4 bases between. The CDR3 extends over 14 amino acids. CDR3 sequence: CASSLASSGNTIYF. The CDR3 nucleotides read TGCGCCAGCAGCTTGGCTAGCTCTGGAAACACCATATATTTT.

This clone turned up a few times. The CDR3 is CASSFRHPNEKLFF. CDR3 nucleotides: TGTGCCAGCTCCTTCAGACATCCTAATGAAAAACTGTTTTTT. This sequence joins TRBV18 and TRBJ1-4; no firm D call. Germline loops: CDR1 KGHSH, CDR2 LQKENI. V was pared by 6 bases and J by 3 bases, with 11 bases between. The CDR3 loop spans 14 amino acids.

The V and J genes are TRBV7-8 and TRBJ2-2, with 7 bases identical to TRBD1. The CDR3 is made up of 15 amino acids. Germline CDR1 is SGHVS and CDR2 is FQNEAQ. Trimming removed 5 bases from V and 4 bases from J; junction bases left unmatched: 7. CDR3 coding DNA: TGTGCCAGCAGCGCTGAGACAGGGTCCACCGGGGAGCTGTTTTTT. Translation gives CASSAETGSTGELFF.

The V gene is TRBV9, the J gene TRBJ2-7; 7 bases align to TRBD1. From germline, CDR1 is SGDLS and CDR2 YYNGEE. CDR3 length: 13 residues. V shed 3 bases, J shed 6 bases, and the junction held 6 bases outside the gene matches. This chain's CDR3 is CASSGQGNGEQYF. CDR3 DNA sequence: TGTGCCAGCAGCGGACAGGGTAACGGCGAGCAGTACTTC.